The source of this T cell receptor beta chain is a study of OX40 agonist ivuxolimab in advanced cancers. About the study as a whole: The costimulatory receptor OX40 (CD134) was targeted by ivuxolimab, a fully human IgG2 agonistic monoclonal antibody. Patients were allowed to have had prior anti-PD-1, anti-PD-L1 or anti-CTLA-4 therapy, and around 40% of the dose-escalation patients had previously received checkpoint inhibitors. Of the roughly 50 dose-escalation patients, hepatocellular carcinoma was present in about 20, melanoma in approximately 15, renal cell carcinoma in 9 and head and neck cancer in 9. The purpose of peripheral TCRbeta sequencing was to test whether ivuxolimab changed TCR sequence diversity and led to clonal T-cell expansion. The paper covers the monotherapy dose-escalation part of the phase I ivuxolimab trial, which included N ≈ 52 patients. A male proportion of roughly 80% and a mean age of approximately 55 years, ranging from roughly 23 to 85, were recorded for the dose-escalation cohort. Partial responses occurred in three dose-escalation patients, of whom one had hepatocellular carcinoma and two had cutaneous melanoma. Intravenous ivuxolimab was administered to patients every 2 weeks at six dose levels: 0.01, 0.1, 0.3, 1.5, 3 and 10 mg/kg.

For sequencing of the TCRbeta CDR3 region, genomic DNA was extracted from the sorted cells. The immunoSEQ Assay was used to sequence the TCRbeta CDR3 regions. This immuneACCESS table, as held by TCRdb, lists in-frame sequences with V and J called but not all clones. Of the missing ones, under half trace to an unresolved V gene in checked studies; the others have no known cause. For this sample the table gives more than 50,000 clones, of which around 87% were detected only once. Of the sample, over 5% falls within the top ten clones. In this sample, this clone turned up once. Its cognate antigen has yet to be identified. Per-base qualities were not stored, and no clone one base away is much larger. The trial excluded patients who had a history of autoimmune disease or were on systemic immunosuppression. Peripheral blood for TCR sequencing was collected from all dose cohorts at baseline, on cycle 4 day 1, and on cycle 7 day 1. Samples were obtained from an open-label, multicenter, first-in-human phase I dose-escalation trial of ivuxolimab. The trial enrolled adults with locally advanced or metastatic head and neck squamous cell, hepatocellular, melanoma or renal cell carcinoma. CD4+ and CD8+ T cells were sorted separately from peripheral blood before TCR sequencing.

Study-wide findings and limitations: After ivuxolimab, CD8+ T cells had more expanded clones than CD4+ T cells on average. At doses of 0.1 to 3.0 mg/kg, clonal expansion of both CD4+ and CD8+ blood T cells was observed from baseline to week 6. The antigen specificity of the peripheral T cells that underwent clonal expansion was not determined. Low levels of normalized T-cell clonal expansion were also seen in some patients who did not respond. In the 0.1-3.0 mg/kg groups, partial responders were among the patients with the lowest normalized peripheral clonal expansion, particularly in CD8+ T cells.

The clonotype was recovered from an adult with an advanced solid tumor such as melanoma, head and neck, liver or kidney cancer. The input for sequencing was CD4+ or CD8+ T cells sorted from blood, taken in a trial of the OX40 agonist ivuxolimab.

The bases are TGTGCCAGCAGCAGGCATGGCGAGACATGGGAGACCCAGTACTTC. Translated, this is CASSRHGETWETQYF. The sequence joins TRBV5-6 to TRBJ2-5; no confident D gene assignment can be made. According to the germline V gene, CDR1 reads SGHDT and CDR2 reads YYEEEE. V and J lose 4 bases and 5 bases, and a span of 18 bases separates them. From its cysteine to its phenylalanine, the CDR3 spans 15 amino acids. Only the CDR3 portion is preserved as DNA: 45 bases, with reading frame beginning at the first base.